The T cell receptor beta chain described here comes from a study of blood T cell repertoires in COVID-19. The CDR3 runs 16 residues. The V gene's germline CDR1 is SGHRS and CDR2 YFSETQ. V dropped 1 base and J dropped 4 bases, with 14 bases sitting between them. Only in-frame clones appear in the TCRdb table, and some are missing; sequencing was by immunoSEQ multiplex PCR. The sample lists approximately 100,000 clones; about 91% were seen once. The receptor's source is a human donor in a cohort sampled during active COVID-19. Sequencing was carried out using peripheral blood. This chain joins TRBV5-1 and TRBJ1-4; the D is unclear. CDR3 DNA: TGCGCCAGCAGCTTGCGGGTTATGGGAGGTAATGAAAAACTGTTTTTT. This gives the protein CASSLRVMGGNEKLFF.